This T cell receptor beta chain was identified during a study of shared clonotypes between healthy human individuals. Study context: Participating donors consisted of a couple of women and a few men aged 18 to 49. Findings of the study overall: The authors sampled blood alone, and tissue repertoires likely differ.

The replicate PCRs on unsorted PBMC were given 300 ng DNA, which is 27,000 or so T cell genomes. Unsorted PBMC DNA was sequenced on ten immunoSEQ deep assay plates. The data were produced by immunoSEQ multiplex PCR, yet TCRdb's version contains in-frame clones alone and is incomplete. This sample has 520,000 or so clones, with around 74% found just once. A note on this clone: Antigen: not known.

Germline V lookup: CDR1 SQVTM, CDR2 ANQGSEA. CDR3 length equals 12 residues. The gene calls are TRBV29-1 and TRBJ2-1; tentatively, D is TRBD2 (7 bases). The TCR originated in a woman between 35 and 50 years old in good health. Some clones in this sample may be carry-over from other donors' samples. The sequencing sample was made of PBMCs. CDR3 in DNA: TGCATTGGGGGGGGCCCCTCCAATGAGCAGTTCTTC. Its translation is CIGGGPSNEQFF.